The 30 T cell receptor beta chains reported below all come from one sample, sequenced in a study of identical twins listed by TCRdb under 2016. Library generation was performed with 5' RACE. Instrument used: Illumina HiSeq 2000. In TCRdb, the public reads were trimmed at Q25 with fastp and aligned with MiXCR, with productive beta chains retained. Each CDR3 protein gets just one entry, which takes the most common genes and DNA from the rows behind it. Recorded for this sample are 1.5 million or so distinct CDR3 sequences; 25% to 35% of them occurred a single time. The top ten clonotypes cover approximately 0.29% of the sample. The specimen sequenced was cord blood. These receptors were collected from a newborn girl in good health.

The rearrangement links TRBV5-4 to TRBJ2-1; 11 nucleotides line up with TRBD1. J lost 0 bases, V lost 3 bases, and 2 bases had no gene match. This CDR3 contains 16 residues. CDR1 is SGHNT and CDR2 is YYREEE in the germline V gene (reference sequence). DNA of the CDR3: TGTGCCAGCAGCTATGGGACAGGGGGCTCCTACAATGAGCAGTTCTTC. Amino acids: CASSYGTGGSYNEQFF.

The genes are TRBV5-1 and TRBJ2-5; TRBD1 is a possible D gene (6 bases). The CDR3 is 12 amino acids. Trimming removed 5 bases at V and 6 bases at J, with 11 bases between. CDR1 is SGHRS and CDR2 is YFSETQ in the germline V gene. The DNA of the CDR3 is TGCGCCAGCAGACAGGGTGTGAAGACCCAGTACTTC. It translates to CASRQGVKTQYF.

The genes are TRBV21-1 and TRBJ1-1; TRBD1 was called by the table and not checked on the DNA. TRBV21-1 is noted as a pseudogene. The CDR3 has 16 amino acids. The chain's CDR3 is CASSASQGQKNTEAFF. The CDR3 bases are TGTGCCAGCAGCGCTTCACAGGGGCAGAAGAACACTGAAGCTTTCTTT.

The genes are TRBV7-9 and TRBJ2-2, with TRBD1 as a possible D gene (5 bases). Trimming stripped 1 base from V and 1 base from J, with 13 bases between. CDR1 and CDR2 from the germline V gene are SEHNR and FQNEAQ (reference sequence). This CDR3 contains 17 residues. DNA of the CDR3: TGTGCCAGCAGCTTAGGCAGGGTGAAGAAGAACACCGGGGAGCTGTTTTTT. Translated, it gives CASSLGRVKKNTGELFF.

A remark on this clonotype: The germline gene is not matched at one end of the junction; a read error may be the cause. This rearrangement joins TRBV9 to TRBJ2-3; the D gene is possibly TRBD2 (6 bases). CDR3 length: 14 amino acids. Looked up from germline, CDR1 is SGDLS and CDR2 is YYNGEE. The CDR3 DNA follows: TGTGCCAGCGGCGTACGGCTAGCGTCAGATACGCAGTATTTT. It encodes CASGVRLASDTQYF.

Of note for this clonotype: One end of the junction is discordant with germline, which a read error may explain. The chain employs TRBV20-1 and TRBJ2-1; no definite D call. This CDR3 spans 15 amino acids. From germline, CDR1 is DFQATT and CDR2 SNEGSKA (reference sequence). CDR3 sequence: CSAPRFPSTYNEQVF. The DNA of the CDR3 is TGCAGTGCTCCTCGATTTCCCTCTACCTACAATGAGCAGGTCTTC.

This chain uses TRBV6-2 or TRBV6-3 with TRBJ2-4; 7 nucleotides align to TRBD1. Germline values: CDR1 MNHEY, CDR2 SVGEGT. V lost 7 bases to trimming and J lost 13 bases; unmatched junction nucleotides: 13. This CDR3 region has 13 residues. CDR3 sequence (DNA): TGTGCCAGCACCCGTACAGGGGAGAGGGAGCAGTACTTC. It codes for CASTRTGEREQYF.

Turning to this clonotype: Its ends do not fully match the called genes, so a read error is possible. The V and J genes are TRBV11-2 and TRBJ2-7, with unresolved D. Germline loops: CDR1 SGHAT, CDR2 FQNNGV. The CDR3 totals 15 residues. Written as DNA, the CDR3 is TGTGCCTGCAGCTTAGTTGGGGTAGCTTTTTCCGAGCAGTACTTC. This encodes CACSLVGVAFSEQYF.

This clonotype showed up just a few times. This chain links TRBV4-2 with TRBJ2-3, with 10 bases lining up with TRBD2. Germline V gene sequence: CDR1 LGHNA, CDR2 YNFKEQ. CDR3 length: 18 residues. With 4 bases clipped from V and 2 bases from J, the junction kept 12 bases outside the gene matches. CDR3 residues: CASSPHRIAGGSTDTQYF. CDR3 nucleotides: TGTGCCAGCAGCCCCCATCGGATAGCGGGAGGTTCCACAGATACGCAGTATTTT.

The rearrangement links TRBV13 to TRBJ1-2; no reliable D call. The length of the CDR3 is 12 residues. The germline V and J ends were trimmed by 7 bases and 2 bases, with 8 bases remaining between them. Germline V gene sequence: CDR1 PRHDT, CDR2 FYEKMQ (reference sequence). The CDR3 nucleotides are TGTGCCAGCAAGATGGCGAACTATGGCTACACCTTC. As protein: CASKMANYGYTF.

V usage is TRBV6-6 and J usage is TRBJ2-7, with 9 bases matching TRBD2. V lost 2 bases and J lost 3; bases outside the gene matches: 5. Germline V gives CDR1 MNHNY, CDR2 SVGAGI (reference sequence). This CDR3 has 15 amino acids. CDR3 residues: CASSYEKRGVYEQYF. For the CDR3, the DNA is TGTGCCAGCAGTTACGAGAAGCGGGGGGTCTACGAGCAGTACTTC.

This clonotype has ten or more counts. V is TRBV6-2 or TRBV6-3 and J is TRBJ2-3, with no clear D. Trimming left V 5 bases short and J 5 bases short, with 5 bases between. This CDR3 has 11 residues. Germline values: CDR1 MNHEY, CDR2 SVGEGT. The chain's CDR3 is CASSHGDTQYF. For the CDR3, the DNA is TGTGCCAGCAGTCACGGAGATACGCAGTATTTT.

Comments on this clonotype: Mismatch with germline at one junction end may stem from a read error. This CDR3 reads CASGLGGDTEAFF. The CDR3 DNA reads TGTGCCAGTGGTTTGGGGGGGGACACTGAAGCTTTCTTT. The chain has TRBV12-5 and TRBJ1-1; D is perhaps TRBD1 (5 bases). CDR1 LGHNT and CDR2 FRNRAP come from the germline V gene. This CDR3 is 13 amino acids long. The variable domain in full, with the rest retrieved from reference TRBV12-5 and TRBJ1-1, is DARVTQTPRHKVTEMGQEVTMRCQPILGHNTVFWYRQTMMQGLELLAYFRNRAPLDDSGMPKDRFSAEMPDATLATLKIQPSEPRDSAVYFCASGLGGDTEAFFGQGTRLTVV.

The count of this clonotype is one. V and J are TRBV27 and TRBJ2-7, with a weak D call TRBD2 (7 bases). This CDR3 contains 16 residues. Germline values: CDR1 MNHEY, CDR2 SMNVEV (reference sequence). V was trimmed by 8 bases and J by 7 bases, leaving 27 bases between them. This CDR3 is CASGKDGGPFYNEQYF. CDR3 sequence (DNA): TGTGCCAGCGGGAAAGACGGGGGGCCCTTCTACAATGAGCAGTACTTC.

The J gene is TRBJ1-6, the V gene TRBV6-6; D gene ambiguous. The ends were cut back, 0 bases at V and 5 bases at J, with 8 bases in the middle. The CDR3 length is 15 residues. Per the germline V gene, CDR1 is MNHNY and CDR2 is SVGAGI (reference sequence). CDR3 in DNA: TGTGCCAGCAGTTACTCACACGGTGATAATTCACCCCTCCACTTT. Its translation: CASSYSHGDNSPLHF.

The chain links TRBV7-2 to TRBJ2-3; 7 bases agree with TRBD2. This CDR3 comprises 16 residues. The J segment lost 3 bases and the V segment lost 0 bases, leaving 6 bases of the junction unmatched. Germline V gene lookup returns CDR1 SGHTA and CDR2 FQGNSA. For the CDR3, the DNA is TGTACCAGCAGCTTAGCGACTAGCAGTGGGACAGATACGCAGTATTTT. It specifies CTSSLATSSGTDTQYF. Full variable domain (missing parts from reference TRBV7-2 and TRBJ2-3): GAGVSQSPSNKVTEKGKDVELRCDPISGHTALYWYRQSLGQGLEFLIYFQGNSAPDKSGLPSDRFSAERTGGSVSTLTIQRTQQEDSAVYLCTSSLATSSGTDTQYFGPGTRLTVL.

This clonotype was seen ten or more times. The chain is built from TRBV25-1 and TRBJ2-1; D is undetermined. The germline gives CDR1 MGHDK, CDR2 SYGVNS. The CDR3 is 15 amino acids. Between the trimmed V and J ends, which lost 7 bases and 0 bases, there was a span of 13 bases. The CDR3 DNA sequence: TGTGCCAGCATTGGAGACCCGAGCTCCTACAATGAGCAGTTCTTC. It translates to CASIGDPSSYNEQFF.

J is TRBJ2-3 and V is TRBV20-1; D assignment may be TRBD1 or TRBD2 (5 bases each). CDR3 length: 13 residues. CDR1 DFQATT and CDR2 SNEGSKA come from the germline V gene (reference sequence). With 6 bases removed from V and 0 bases from J, the gap between germline ends came to 10 bases. The CDR3 reads CSAPGPSTDTQYF. The DNA for the CDR3 is TGCAGTGCCCCGGGACCCAGCACAGATACGCAGTATTTT.

This clonotype occurred a few times. DNA for the CDR3: TGCGCCAGCAGCTCATCCGGACAGGCCTACGAGCAGTACTTC. Its translation is CASSSSGQAYEQYF. V is TRBV5-1 and J is TRBJ2-7; 7 bases align to TRBD1. Germline trimming cut 3 bases from V and 2 bases from J; bases unmatched to any gene: 5. Per the germline V gene, CDR1 is SGHRS and CDR2 is YFSETQ. This CDR3 has 14 residues.

This chain joins TRBV10-3 and TRBJ2-7, with 12 bases lining up with TRBD2. The CDR3 runs to 16 residues. Per the germline V gene, CDR1 is ENHRY and CDR2 is SYGVKD. The ends lost 0 bases at V and 1 base at J; junction bases unmatched: 1. The CDR3: CAISESTSGGSYEQYF. CDR3 nucleotides: TGTGCCATCAGTGAGTCTACTAGCGGGGGGTCCTACGAGCAGTACTTC.

The chain carries TRBV28 and TRBJ1-4, with TRBD1 matching over 9 bases. J gave up 3 bases and V 5 bases, and 4 bases lay outside the gene matches. The germline V gene has CDR1 MDHEN and CDR2 SYDVKM. The CDR3 is 15 amino acids. The CDR3 loop is CASSGQGMSNEKLFF. The CDR3 nucleotides are TGTGCCAGCAGTGGACAGGGGATGTCTAATGAAAAACTGTTTTTT.

J is TRBJ1-6 and V is TRBV20-1; possibly TRBD1 for D (6 bases). V lost 4 bases and J 8 bases, leaving 6 bases between the germline ends. The CDR3 spans 11 residues. The V gene's germline CDR1 is DFQATT and CDR2 SNEGSKA (reference sequence). The CDR3 region has the DNA TGCAGTGCTAACAGGGATTCACCCCTCCACTTT. Translation gives CSANRDSPLHF.

This clonotype is a singleton in its sample. The chain uses TRBV9 and TRBJ2-1; 8 bases align to TRBD1. With the DNA end fitting TRBJ2-7 better, the J assignment may be wrong. Germline values: CDR1 SGDLS, CDR2 YYNGEE. This CDR3 is 16 amino acids long. CDR3 in amino acids: CASSQSPGGIYNEQYF. CDR3 sequence (DNA): TGTGCCAGCAGCCAGTCGCCAGGGGGCATCTACAATGAGCAGTACTTC.

The rearrangement uses TRBV4-2 and TRBJ2-7, with 7 nucleotides matching TRBD1. CDR3 length: 14 residues. The germline V gene encodes CDR1 LGHNA and CDR2 YNFKEQ. V shed 5 bases, J shed 2 bases, and the junction held 6 bases outside the gene matches. The CDR3 DNA reads as TGTGCCAGCAGCTACCGGGACAGACCCTACGAGCAGTACTTC. This gives the protein CASSYRDRPYEQYF.

This chain connects TRBV3-1 to TRBJ2-3, with D possibly TRBD1 on 5 matching bases. Germline V gives CDR1 LGHDT, CDR2 YNNKEL (reference sequence). This CDR3 region has 14 residues. The V end was cut by 1 base, the J end by 5 bases, with 10 bases between. Here the CDR3 reads CASSQAQGIDTQYF. CDR3 DNA: TGTGCCAGCAGCCAAGCCCAGGGAATAGATACGCAGTATTTT.

The V and J genes are TRBV24-1 and TRBJ2-7; 10 bases line up with TRBD2. There are 15 residues in the CDR3. Germline-derived CDR1 and CDR2 are KGHDR and SFDVKD. V was clipped by 4 bases and J by 2 bases; unmatched bases: 4. The CDR3 DNA sequence: TGTGCCACCAGTGACCGGACTAGCGGAGCCTACGAGCAGTACTTC. The encoded protein is CATSDRTSGAYEQYF.

V and J are TRBV27 and TRBJ2-7; 10 bases are shared with TRBD1. CDR3 length: 17 residues. V was clipped by 4 bases and J by 7 bases; unmatched bases: 16. The germline V gene has CDR1 MNHEY and CDR2 SMNVEV (reference sequence). The CDR3 reads CASSSPLRGQGGDEQYF. CDR3 nucleotide sequence: TGTGCCAGCAGTTCCCCTCTGAGAGGACAGGGGGGGGATGAGCAGTACTTC.

The genes are TRBV6-5 and TRBJ2-3, with TRBD2 identical over 10 bases. CDR3 size: 16 residues. Germline assignment: CDR1 MNHEY and CDR2 SVGAGI. The J segment lost 3 bases and the V segment lost 3 bases, leaving 6 bases of the junction unmatched. CDR3 protein: CASSYRSGRGTDTQYF. In DNA form, the CDR3 reads TGTGCCAGCAGTTATAGGAGCGGGAGGGGTACAGATACGCAGTATTTT.

The chain is built from TRBV4-1 and TRBJ1-1; a possible D gene is TRBD1 (6 bases). CDR3 length equals 15 residues. V lost 3 bases and J 10 bases, leaving 21 bases between the germline ends. The germline V gene has CDR1 MGHRA and CDR2 YSYEKL. The CDR3 DNA reads TGCGCCAGCAGCCACCCCGGACAGTTTGTGAGGAGAGCTTTCTTT. It translates to CASSHPGQFVRRAFF.

This clonotype has more than one count but fewer than ten. V gene TRBV7-9 combines with J gene TRBJ2-5, with 11 bases fitting TRBD2. CDR3 length: 16 amino acids. Germline V gene sequence: CDR1 SEHNR, CDR2 FQNEAQ (reference sequence). Trimming at V came to 5 bases and at J to 3 bases, leaving 8 bases not matched to a gene. CDR3 amino acids: CASSNPPTSGKETQYF. CDR3 in DNA: TGTGCCAGCAGCAACCCACCGACTAGCGGGAAAGAGACCCAGTACTTC.